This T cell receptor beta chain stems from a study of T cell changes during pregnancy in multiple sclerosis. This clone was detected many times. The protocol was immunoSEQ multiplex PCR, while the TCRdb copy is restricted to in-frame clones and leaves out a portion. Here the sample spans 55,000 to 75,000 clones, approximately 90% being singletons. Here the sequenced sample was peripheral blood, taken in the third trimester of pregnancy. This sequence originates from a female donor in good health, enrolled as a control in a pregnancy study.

The CDR3: CASSLKLWPVDTYEQYF. Written as DNA, the CDR3 is TGTGCCAGCAGCTTGAAACTTTGGCCGGTGGACACCTACGAGCAGTACTTC. This rearrangement joins TRBV5-6 to TRBJ2-7; possibly TRBD1 for D (5 bases). The ends were cut back, 1 base at V and 2 bases at J, with 19 bases in the middle. The CDR3 contains 17 residues. CDR1 and CDR2 from the germline V gene are SGHDT and YYEEEE.